This entry lists 25 T cell receptor beta chains sequenced from one sample in a study of OX40 agonist ivuxolimab in advanced cancers. The table came from immunoSEQ multiplex PCR; TCRdb's copy has only in-frame clones and leaves some out. This sample yields about 32,000 clones, of which around 83% are seen a single time; under 25% belongs to the top ten. The source material was CD4+ or CD8+ T cells sorted from blood, sampled in a trial of the OX40 agonist ivuxolimab. The receptor set was obtained from an adult with an advanced solid tumor such as melanoma, head and neck, liver or kidney cancer.

This chain joins TRBV7-8 and TRBJ2-7, with 7 bases lining up with TRBD1. V was clipped by 1 base and J by 2 bases; unmatched bases: 2. Germline CDR1 and CDR2: SGHVS and FQNEAQ. This CDR3 has 14 amino acids. CDR3 sequence: CASSLGDRTYEQYF. CDR3 in DNA: TGTGCCAGCAGCTTAGGGGACAGAACCTACGAGCAGTACTTC.

The rearrangement uses TRBV9 and TRBJ2-3; D remains unclear. This CDR3 has 13 residues. The V and J ends lost 0 bases and 0 bases respectively, with 2 bases between them. Germline V gene lookup returns CDR1 SGDLS and CDR2 YYNGEE. The CDR3 loop reads CASSVESTDTQYF. CDR3 bases: TGTGCCAGCAGCGTAGAAAGCACAGATACGCAGTATTTT.

The V and J genes are TRBV7-9 and TRBJ2-1; TRBD2 matches 10 bases. Losses at the gene ends were 9 bases for V and 7 bases for J; bases not matched to a gene: 18. Per germline, CDR1 SEHNR and CDR2 FQNEAQ (reference sequence). The CDR3 consists of 17 residues. CDR3 loop: CASASGSSGRAANEQFF. The CDR3 DNA is TGTGCCAGTGCGTCCGGTTCAAGCGGGAGGGCCGCGAATGAGCAGTTCTTC.

A single count supports this clone. This chain uses TRBV18 with TRBJ1-4; unclear D gene. Per germline, CDR1 KGHSH and CDR2 LQKENI. V was trimmed by 2 bases and J by 0 bases, leaving 7 bases between them. This CDR3 spans 15 amino acids. CDR3 sequence reads: CASSPWASTNEKLFF. As DNA, the CDR3 is TGTGCCAGCTCACCATGGGCATCAACTAATGAAAAACTGTTTTTT.

As concerns this clone: Compared with germline, one end of the junction differs, possibly owing to a read error. This chain links TRBV7-7 with TRBJ2-5; 8 bases fit TRBD1. This CDR3 has 17 residues. The germline gives CDR1 SSHAT, CDR2 FNYEAQ (reference sequence). This CDR3 reads CASSLGLLWDRKETQYF. The CDR3 DNA follows: TGTGCTAGCAGCTTAGGTCTACTTTGGGACAGGAAAGAGACCCAGTACTTC.

In this sample, this clone turned up once. The chain combines TRBV5-4 with TRBJ2-3, with 8 bases lining up with TRBD2. The V and J ends lost 3 bases and 2 bases, in that order; junction bases with no gene match: 5. The CDR3 has 15 residues. Germline V gene data show CDR1 as SGHNT and CDR2 as YYREEE (reference sequence). The CDR3 region has the DNA TGTGCCAGCAGCTCGCCGGGACTAGACACAGATACGCAGTATTTT. Protein product: CASSSPGLDTDTQYF.

This chain joins TRBV10-1 and TRBJ2-3; 11 bases match TRBD2. V was clipped by 8 bases and J by 2 bases; unmatched bases: 6. The CDR3 spans 15 residues. Germline V lookup: CDR1 WNHNN, CDR2 SYGVQD (reference sequence). The CDR3 region is CASAPGLADTDTQYF. The CDR3 coding sequence is TGCGCCAGCGCCCCGGGACTAGCGGACACAGATACGCAGTATTTT.

V gene TRBV6-5 combines with J gene TRBJ2-5; 9 positions agree with TRBD1. The CDR3 is made up of 15 amino acids. After removal of 2 bases from V and 3 bases from J, the junction contained 4 bases not matched to a gene. Germline lookup yields CDR1 MNHEY and CDR2 SVGAGI. Here the CDR3 reads CASSYQGDREETQYF. As DNA, the CDR3 is TGTGCCAGCAGTTACCAGGGGGACAGGGAAGAGACCCAGTACTTC.

The rearrangement uses TRBV11-2 and TRBJ1-1; D is perhaps TRBD1 (6 bases). There are 14 residues in the CDR3. The germline gives CDR1 SGHAT, CDR2 FQNNGV. V dropped 1 base and J dropped 6 bases, with 12 bases sitting between them. The CDR3 coding sequence is TGTGCCAGCAGCTTAGGCACAGGGTCCCCTGAAGCTTTCTTT. It codes for CASSLGTGSPEAFF.

The rearrangement links TRBV5-1 to TRBJ1-2; TRBD1 is a possible D gene (6 bases). V lost 4 bases, J lost 2 bases, and 15 bases lay in between. CDR1 is SGHRS, CDR2 YFSETQ, per germline. This CDR3 is 15 amino acids long. This CDR3 is CASSKGDTENYGYTF. As DNA, the CDR3 is TGCGCCAGCAGCAAAGGGGACACGGAAAACTATGGCTACACCTTC.

J is TRBJ2-7 and V is TRBV4-1; D gene unclear. CDR3 size: 14 residues. Trimming shortened V by 1 base and J by 0 bases, and 7 bases separated the two germline ends. Per germline, CDR1 MGHRA and CDR2 YSYEKL. CDR3 in amino acids: CASSQGVDSYEQYF. CDR3 DNA: TGCGCCAGCAGCCAAGGGGTAGACTCCTACGAGCAGTACTTC.

The rearrangement joins TRBV7-2 to TRBJ2-5; 16 positions agree with TRBD2. The J segment lost 6 bases and the V segment lost 5 bases, leaving 9 bases of the junction unmatched. Germline loops: CDR1 SGHTA, CDR2 FQGNSA. CDR3 length: 17 amino acids. The CDR3: CASSTGLAGGFRKTQYF. CDR3 bases: TGTGCCAGCAGCACGGGACTAGCGGGGGGGTTTAGAAAGACCCAGTACTTC. The full variable domain, its missing parts supplied by reference TRBV7-2 and TRBJ2-5, is GAGVSQSPSNKVTEKGKDVELRCDPISGHTALYWYRQSLGQGLEFLIYFQGNSAPDKSGLPSDRFSAERTGGSVSTLTIQRTQQEDSAVYLCASSTGLAGGFRKTQYFGPGTRLLVL.

The rearrangement joins TRBV6-5 to TRBJ1-2; the D is unclear. The CDR3 contains 13 residues. CDR1 and CDR2 from the germline V gene are MNHEY and SVGAGI. Trimming stripped 2 bases from V and 7 bases from J, with 11 bases between. This CDR3 is CASSYGSSGGYTF. The CDR3 coding sequence is TGTGCCAGCAGTTACGGCTCGTCGGGTGGCTACACCTTC.

The genes are TRBV7-9 and TRBJ1-4; no clear D gene. V was shortened by 8 bases and J by 5 bases, with 21 bases between the two germline ends. CDR1 and CDR2 (germline): SEHNR, FQNEAQ (reference sequence). The CDR3 loop spans 16 amino acids. Written as DNA, the CDR3 is TGTGCCAGCGGCAGACCGGTGGCAGAGGACAATGAAAAACTGTTTTTT. Its translation: CASGRPVAEDNEKLFF. Drawing the rest from reference TRBV7-9 and TRBJ1-4, the complete variable domain is DTGVSQNPRHKITKRGQNVTFRCDPISEHNRLYWYRQTLGQGPEFLTYFQNEAQLEKSRLLSDRFSAERPKGSFSTLEIQRTEQGDSAMYLCASGRPVAEDNEKLFFGSGTQLSVL.

The V call is TRBV4-1, the J call TRBJ1-1; D is uncertain. With 3 bases removed from V and 0 bases from J, the gap between germline ends came to 20 bases. The V gene's germline CDR1 is MGHRA and CDR2 YSYEKL. The CDR3 consists of 18 residues. The CDR3 region is CASSQIRGVSLMNTEAFF. The CDR3 DNA reads as TGCGCCAGCAGCCAGATACGGGGAGTTAGCCTAATGAACACTGAAGCTTTCTTT.

This chain uses TRBV28 with TRBJ2-1; 9 nucleotides align to TRBD2. Per the germline V gene, CDR1 is MDHEN and CDR2 is SYDVKM. Losses at the gene ends were 4 bases for V and 8 bases for J; bases not matched to a gene: 9. The CDR3 has 15 residues. The CDR3 nucleotides are TGTGCCAGCAGTTCCCTGACTAGCGGACGAGATGAGCAGTTCTTC. This gives the protein CASSSLTSGRDEQFF.

In its sample, this clone was seen a few times. V usage is TRBV10-1 and J usage is TRBJ2-1; no clear D gene. The V end lost 6 bases, the J end lost 4 bases, and 13 bases lay between the germline ends. This CDR3 is built from 14 residues. Germline V lookup: CDR1 WNHNN, CDR2 SYGVQD (reference sequence). The chain's CDR3 is CASSAQTDYNEQFF. The CDR3 bases are TGCGCCAGCAGCGCCCAAACAGATTACAATGAGCAGTTCTTC.

The chain couples TRBV6-5 to TRBJ1-1; TRBD1 is a possible D gene (5 bases). Germline V gene sequence: CDR1 MNHEY, CDR2 SVGAGI. The CDR3 has 12 amino acids. V was clipped by 4 bases and J by 7 bases, with 10 bases between them. CDR3 amino acids: CASSSGGVEAFF. The CDR3 nucleotides read TGTGCCAGCAGTTCCGGGGGGGTTGAAGCTTTCTTT.

This clone was seen just once. The V gene is TRBV7-7, the J gene TRBJ1-1, with D unresolved. CDR1 and CDR2 (germline): SSHAT, FNYEAQ (reference sequence). Trimming removed 4 bases from V and 3 bases from J, with 6 bases in between. CDR3 length: 12 amino acids. In DNA form, the CDR3 reads TGTGCCAGCAGCTCGCTCTACACTGAAGCTTTCTTT. The encoded protein is CASSSLYTEAFF.

This chain joins TRBV29-1 and TRBJ2-7; tentative D call: TRBD1 (6 bases). Deletions cut 5 bases from V and 7 bases from J, with 12 bases between. Per the germline V gene, CDR1 is SQVTM and CDR2 is ANQGSEA. CDR3 size: 11 residues. CDR3 loop: CSVQRGGEQYF. As DNA, the CDR3 is TGCAGCGTTCAGAGAGGGGGTGAGCAGTACTTC.

The rearrangement joins TRBV7-2 to TRBJ1-5, with 10 nucleotides matching TRBD1. The J segment lost 7 bases and the V segment lost 5 bases, leaving 5 bases of the junction unmatched. This CDR3 contains 14 residues. Looked up from germline, CDR1 is SGHTA and CDR2 is FQGNSA. The chain's CDR3 is CASSPRTGGQPQHF. The CDR3 DNA follows: TGTGCCAGCAGCCCGCGGACAGGGGGACAGCCCCAGCATTTT.

J is TRBJ1-3 and V is TRBV2, with D tentatively TRBD1 (5 bases). Trimming removed 6 bases from V and 0 bases from J, with 18 bases in between. The CDR3 has 17 residues. Per germline, CDR1 SNHLY and CDR2 FYNNEI. The CDR3 sequence: CASRDGYYGGSGNTIYF. The CDR3 coding sequence is TGTGCCAGCAGGGATGGGTATTATGGGGGCTCTGGAAACACCATATATTTT. Full variable domain (missing parts from reference TRBV2 and TRBJ1-3): EPEVTQTPSHQVTQMGQEVILRCVPISNHLYFYWYRQILGQKVEFLVSFYNNEISEKSEIFDDQFSVERPDGSNFTLKIRSTKLEDSAMYFCASRDGYYGGSGNTIYFGEGSWLTVV.

The genes are TRBV7-9 and TRBJ1-1; D is uncertain. Germline CDR1 SEHNR, CDR2 FQNEAQ (reference sequence). Trimming left V 0 bases short and J 5 bases short, with 13 bases between. The CDR3 has 15 amino acids. The CDR3 protein is CASSLARGGRTEAFF. The CDR3, as DNA: TGTGCCAGCAGCTTAGCGCGGGGAGGGAGGACTGAAGCTTTCTTT.

This clone has just one count. The J gene is TRBJ2-4, the V gene TRBV13, with 7 bases fitting TRBD1. V lost 5 bases, J lost 2 bases, and 3 bases stayed unmatched. Per the germline V gene, CDR1 is PRHDT and CDR2 is FYEKMQ (reference sequence). This CDR3 contains 14 residues. CDR3 loop: CASSAQGSKNIQYF. The CDR3 DNA sequence: TGTGCCAGCAGCGCACAGGGGTCCAAAAACATTCAGTACTTC. The variable domain in full, with the rest retrieved from reference TRBV13 and TRBJ2-4, is AAGVIQSPRHLIKEKRETATLKCYPIPRHDTVYWYQQGPGQDPQFLISFYEKMQSDKGSIPDRFSAQQFSDYHSELNMSSLELGDSALYFCASSAQGSKNIQYFGAGTRLSVL.

The chain uses TRBV2 and TRBJ2-5; 8 bases align to TRBD2. TRBJ2-7 explains the end of the DNA better; the J call may be wrong. This CDR3 comprises 14 residues. Germline lookup yields CDR1 SNHLY and CDR2 FYNNEI. The chain's CDR3 is CASSEWVAGTEQYF. The CDR3, as DNA: TGTGCCAGCAGTGAATGGGTAGCGGGAACCGAGCAGTACTTC.